This T cell receptor (beta chain) emerged from a study of blood T cells in healthy people across ages. This clonotype showed up many times. Its antigen is unknown. Findings and caveats of the study: Measured against age, TCR beta diversity per million T cells decreased in a roughly linear manner. Greater diversity and more naive CD4+ cells were seen in long-lived donors than in aged donors.

The use of a sample-barcoded 5' primer and a J-beta primer mix characterized a second PCR of roughly 6 to 11 cycles. TCRdb reanalysed the 5' RACE reads using MiXCR and keeps one entry per CDR3 protein. The sample records approximately 780,000 distinct CDR3 sequences, roughly 26% being singletons. This sample also appeared in a second study, on T cells of mothers and their children. As that report states: From each mother came over 10 million TCR beta CDR3 reads, and from each child came a few million.

Sequenced input: blood. This clonotype was obtained from a boy aged 10-17 years in good health.

The CDR3 reads CASSLSLAYEQYF. DNA for the CDR3: TGTGCCAGCAGCTTATCGCTAGCGTACGAGCAGTACTTC. The chain links TRBV7-9 to TRBJ2-7, with D tentatively TRBD2 (6 bases). Germline-derived CDR1 and CDR2 are SEHNR and FQNEAQ (reference sequence). The CDR3 sequence is 13 residues long. V shed 2 bases and J shed 4 bases, with 9 bases lying between them.